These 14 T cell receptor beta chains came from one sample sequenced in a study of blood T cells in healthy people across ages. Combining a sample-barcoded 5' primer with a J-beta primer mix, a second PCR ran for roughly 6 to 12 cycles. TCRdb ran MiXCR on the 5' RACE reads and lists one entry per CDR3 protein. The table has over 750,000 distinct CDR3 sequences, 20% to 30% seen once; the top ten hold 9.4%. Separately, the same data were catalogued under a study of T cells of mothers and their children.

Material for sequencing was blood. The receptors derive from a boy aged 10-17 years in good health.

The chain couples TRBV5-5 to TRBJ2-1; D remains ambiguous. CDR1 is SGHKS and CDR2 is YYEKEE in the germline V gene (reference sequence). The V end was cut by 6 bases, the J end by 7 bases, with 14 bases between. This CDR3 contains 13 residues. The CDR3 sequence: CASTDQDGNEQFF. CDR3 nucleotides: TGTGCCAGCACGGACCAGGACGGGAATGAGCAGTTCTTC.

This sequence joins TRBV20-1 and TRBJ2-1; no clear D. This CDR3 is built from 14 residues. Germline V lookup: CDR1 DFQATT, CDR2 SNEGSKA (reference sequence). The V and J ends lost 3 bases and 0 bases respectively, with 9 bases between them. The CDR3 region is CSASPVSSYNEQFF. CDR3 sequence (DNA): TGCAGTGCTAGCCCCGTGAGCTCCTACAATGAGCAGTTCTTC.

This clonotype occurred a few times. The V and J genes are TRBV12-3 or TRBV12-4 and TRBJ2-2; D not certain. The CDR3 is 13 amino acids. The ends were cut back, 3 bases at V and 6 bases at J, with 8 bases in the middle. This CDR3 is CASSFMPPGELFF. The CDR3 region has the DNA TGTGCCAGCAGTTTTATGCCGCCCGGGGAGCTGTTTTTT.

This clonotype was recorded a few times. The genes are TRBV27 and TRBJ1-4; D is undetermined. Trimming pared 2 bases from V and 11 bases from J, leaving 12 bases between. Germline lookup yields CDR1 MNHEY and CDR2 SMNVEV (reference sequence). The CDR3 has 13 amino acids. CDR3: CASSLGQIGKLFF. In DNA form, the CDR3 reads TGTGCCAGCAGTTTAGGGCAGATTGGGAAACTGTTTTTT.

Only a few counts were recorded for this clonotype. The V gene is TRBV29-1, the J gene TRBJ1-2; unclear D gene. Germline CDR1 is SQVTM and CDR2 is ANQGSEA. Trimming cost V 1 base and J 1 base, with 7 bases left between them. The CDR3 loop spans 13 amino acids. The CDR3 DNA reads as TGCAGCGTTGAAGCGGGATATAACTATGGCTACACCTTC. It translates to CSVEAGYNYGYTF.

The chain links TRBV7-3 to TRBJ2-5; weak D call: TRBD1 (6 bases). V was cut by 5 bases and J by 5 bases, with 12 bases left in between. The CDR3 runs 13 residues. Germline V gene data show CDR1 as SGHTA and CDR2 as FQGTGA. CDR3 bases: TGTGCCAGCAGCAAGGGAAGGGGGGAGACCCAGTACTTC. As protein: CASSKGRGETQYF.

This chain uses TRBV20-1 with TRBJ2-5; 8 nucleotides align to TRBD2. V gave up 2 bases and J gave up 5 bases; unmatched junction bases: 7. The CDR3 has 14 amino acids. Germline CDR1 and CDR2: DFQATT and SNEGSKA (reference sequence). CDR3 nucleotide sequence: TGCAGTGCTAGAAGGACGGGGGGGCGGGAGACCCAGTACTTC. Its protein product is CSARRTGGRETQYF.

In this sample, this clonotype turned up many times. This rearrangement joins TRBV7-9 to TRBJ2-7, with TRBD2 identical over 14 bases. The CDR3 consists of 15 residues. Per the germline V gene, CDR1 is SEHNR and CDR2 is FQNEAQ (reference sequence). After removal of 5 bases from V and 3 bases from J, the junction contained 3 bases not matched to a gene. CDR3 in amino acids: CASSLGLAGGYEQYF. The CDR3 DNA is TGTGCCAGCAGCCTCGGACTAGCGGGGGGCTACGAGCAGTACTTC. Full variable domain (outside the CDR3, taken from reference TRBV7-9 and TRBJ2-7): DTGVSQNPRHKITKRGQNVTFRCDPISEHNRLYWYRQTLGQGPEFLTYFQNEAQLEKSRLLSDRFSAERPKGSFSTLEIQRTEQGDSAMYLCASSLGLAGGYEQYFGPGTRLTVT.

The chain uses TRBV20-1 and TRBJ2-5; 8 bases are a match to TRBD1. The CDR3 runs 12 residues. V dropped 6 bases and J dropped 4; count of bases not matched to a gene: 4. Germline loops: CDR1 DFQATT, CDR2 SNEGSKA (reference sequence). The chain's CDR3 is CSATTGGETQYF. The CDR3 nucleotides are TGCAGTGCCACTACAGGGGGAGAGACCCAGTACTTC.

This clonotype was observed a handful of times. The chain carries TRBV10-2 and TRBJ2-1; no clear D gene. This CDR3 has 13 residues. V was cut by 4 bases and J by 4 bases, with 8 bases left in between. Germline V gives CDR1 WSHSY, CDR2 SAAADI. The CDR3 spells CASSVATYNEQFF. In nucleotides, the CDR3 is TGCGCCAGCAGTGTGGCGACTTACAATGAGCAGTTCTTC.

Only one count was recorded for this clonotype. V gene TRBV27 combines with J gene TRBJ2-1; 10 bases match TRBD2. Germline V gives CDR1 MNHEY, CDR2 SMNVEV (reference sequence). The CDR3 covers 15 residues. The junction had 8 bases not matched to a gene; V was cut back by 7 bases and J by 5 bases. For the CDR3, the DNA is TGTGCCAGCAAATTGGGGCTAGCGGGGGACAATGAGCAGTTCTTC. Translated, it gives CASKLGLAGDNEQFF.

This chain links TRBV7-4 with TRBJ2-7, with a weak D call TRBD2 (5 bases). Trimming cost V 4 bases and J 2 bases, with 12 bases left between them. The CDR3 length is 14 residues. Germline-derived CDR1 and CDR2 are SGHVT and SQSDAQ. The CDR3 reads CASSSEGRTYEQYF. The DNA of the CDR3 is TGTGCCAGCAGCTCCGAGGGCAGGACCTACGAGCAGTACTTC.

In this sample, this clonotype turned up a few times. As DNA, the CDR3 is TGCAGTGCAAAAGACAGGCGGTGGAGGAACGAGCAGTACTTC. Protein: CSAKDRRWRNEQYF. The genes are TRBV20-1 and TRBJ2-7; D is possibly TRBD1 (6 bases). CDR1 and CDR2 from the germline V gene are DFQATT and SNEGSKA (reference sequence). V was trimmed by 6 bases and J by 5 bases, leaving 20 bases between them. The CDR3 loop spans 14 amino acids.

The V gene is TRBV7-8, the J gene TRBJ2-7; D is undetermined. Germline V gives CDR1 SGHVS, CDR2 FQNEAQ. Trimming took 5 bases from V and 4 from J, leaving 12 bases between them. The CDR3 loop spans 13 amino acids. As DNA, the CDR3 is TGTGCCAGCAGCGCCGAACCTGCGTACGAGCAGTACTTC. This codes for CASSAEPAYEQYF.